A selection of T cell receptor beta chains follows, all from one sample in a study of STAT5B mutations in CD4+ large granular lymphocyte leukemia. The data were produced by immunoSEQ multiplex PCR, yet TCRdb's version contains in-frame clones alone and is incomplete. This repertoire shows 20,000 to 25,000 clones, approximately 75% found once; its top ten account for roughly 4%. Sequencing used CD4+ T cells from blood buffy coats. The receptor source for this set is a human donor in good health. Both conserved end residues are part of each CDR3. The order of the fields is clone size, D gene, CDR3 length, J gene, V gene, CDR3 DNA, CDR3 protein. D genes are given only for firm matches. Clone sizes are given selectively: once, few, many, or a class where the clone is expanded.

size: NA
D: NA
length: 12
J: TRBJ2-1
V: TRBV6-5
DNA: TGTGCCAGCAGTTCCAGGGCTGGTGAGCAGTTCTTC
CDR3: CASSSRAGEQFF

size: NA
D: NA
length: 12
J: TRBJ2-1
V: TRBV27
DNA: TGTGCCAGCAGAAGTCCGGTTACGGAGCAGTTCTTC
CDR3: CASRSPVTEQFF

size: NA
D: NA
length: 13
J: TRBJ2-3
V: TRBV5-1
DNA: TGCGCCAGCAGCTCAACGGTAGTGGATACGCAGTATTTT
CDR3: CASSSTVVDTQYF

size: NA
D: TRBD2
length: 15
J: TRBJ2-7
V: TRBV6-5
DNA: TGTGCCAGCAGTTCCCCTAGCGGGGATACCTACGAGCAGTACTTC
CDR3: CASSSPSGDTYEQYF

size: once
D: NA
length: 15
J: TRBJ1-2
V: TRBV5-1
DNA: TGCGCCAGCAGCTTGGGACGGATGATTAACTATGGCTACACCTTC
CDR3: CASSLGRMINYGYTF

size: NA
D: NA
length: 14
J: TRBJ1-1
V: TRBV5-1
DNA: TGCGCCAGCAGCTTGGTTGGGAATCAGGCTGAAGCTTTCTTT
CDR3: CASSLVGNQAEAFF

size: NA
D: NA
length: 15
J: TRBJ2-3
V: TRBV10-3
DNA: TGTGCCATCACTCCGGACCTGGGAGGCACAGATACGCAGTATTTT
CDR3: CAITPDLGGTDTQYF

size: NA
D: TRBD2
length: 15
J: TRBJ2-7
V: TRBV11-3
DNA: TGTGCCAGCAGCGTTCCTAGCGGGAGGATCGACGAGCAGTACTTC
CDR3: CASSVPSGRIDEQYF

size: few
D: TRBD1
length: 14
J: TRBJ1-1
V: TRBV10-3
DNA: TGTGCCATTACAGGGGGCTGGATGAACACTGAAGCTTTCTTT
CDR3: CAITGGWMNTEAFF

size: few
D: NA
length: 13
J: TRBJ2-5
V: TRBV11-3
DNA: TGTGCCAGCAGCTTAATGACTCGGGAGACCCAGTACTTC
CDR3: CASSLMTRETQYF

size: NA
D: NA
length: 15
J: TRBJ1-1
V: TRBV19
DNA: TGTGCCAGTAATCCAACCGGGCTCTTGAACACTGAAGCTTTCTTT
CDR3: CASNPTGLLNTEAFF

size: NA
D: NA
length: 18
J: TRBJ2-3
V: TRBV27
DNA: TGTGCCAGCAGTTTAGTAGTAGGGAGGGGGGGATACACAGATACGCAGTATTTT
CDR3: CASSLVVGRGGYTDTQYF